This T cell receptor beta chain was profiled in a study of cytomegalovirus exposure and HLA in healthy donors. Overall study: A subsequent analysis stated that the 120 or so validation repertoires were run on the same platform as the roughly 670 first-cohort repertoires. Whole-study findings and limits: It was approximately 170 TCR beta chains that were listed as cytomegalovirus-associated. Rarity characterized most TCR sequences, yet some public TCRs appeared in many donors.

On this clone itself: The antigen remains undetermined.

CDR3 length equals 12 residues. V was shortened by 5 bases and J by 9 bases, with 11 bases between the two germline ends. From germline, CDR1 is LNHNV and CDR2 YYDKDF (reference sequence). Some clones are missing from TCRdb's copy, which holds only in-frame ones; the method was immunoSEQ multiplex PCR. This table holds about 73,000 clones, roughly 95% found once. The roughly 120-subject validation cohort, separate from the approximately 630-subject first cohort, included the donors. Sequenced input: PBMCs. The TCR originated in a man younger than 35 in good health and CMV-seronegative. The V gene is TRBV15, the J gene TRBJ2-1; D gene uncertain. The CDR3 reads CATSLTVSEQFF. The CDR3 DNA reads as TGTGCCACCAGCCTGACTGTCAGTGAGCAGTTCTTC.